Sequencing of this T cell receptor (beta chain) was carried out in a study of human T cells and chemical hapten exposure. Study background: The study lasted around 24 weeks, and patients were dosed weekly with diphenylcyclopropenone on the scalp throughout. TCR yields per sample varied, mainly owing to small pooled library volume differences. Study-wide results and limits: It was expanded TCRs that formed significantly more large CDR3 similarity clusters than controls did.

Time point of the sample: patch test 3, about 24 weeks after DPC sensitization. The sample's treatment: therapeutic diphenylcyclopropenone sensitization with weekly scalp DPC. A word on this clonotype: What it binds is unknown.

The CDR3 runs to 10 residues. V dropped 3 bases and J dropped 6 bases, with 2 bases sitting between them. Original analysis: A per-sample median of about 100,000 TCRs was observed, with counts ranging from about 20,000 to 750,000. MiXCR, run by TCRdb on the RACE reads, gives a single entry per CDR3 protein. TCRdb's processing, not the authors', yielded these V and J calls. The profile shows about 190,000 distinct CDR3 sequences, approximately 26% of them singletons. V and J are TRBV12-3 or TRBV12-4 and TRBJ1-2; unclear D gene. The receptor was isolated from a woman between 40 and 55 years old with alopecia areata. Some clones in this sample may be carry-over from other donors' samples. The starting material was whole blood, obtained in connection with sensitization to the hapten diphenylcyclopropenone (DPC). This chain's CDR3 is CASSLNGYTF. DNA for the CDR3: TGTGCCAGCAGTTTGAATGGCTACACCTTC.